This T cell receptor (beta chain) derives from a study of beta chain features in type 1 diabetes. A remark on this clone: Its antigen is unknown.

There are 13 residues in the CDR3. The V and J ends lost 5 bases and 10 bases, in that order; junction bases with no gene match: 7. CDR1 KGHSH and CDR2 LQKENI come from the germline V gene. Study outcomes and limitations: The study left unresolved whether HLA type influences TCRB rearrangement. Type 1 diabetes patients had moderately but significantly shorter TCRB CDR3s in all four CD4+ subsets.

The study reverse transcribed the entire isolated RNA, so it sequenced expressed TCRB transcripts. The method was immunoSEQ multiplex PCR; TCRdb's version includes in-frame clones alone and lacks a portion of them. The sample gives 120,000 or so clones, roughly 17% of which show up once; roughly 2.6% is in the top ten. The sequencing input was central memory CD4+ T cells from blood. This chain uses TRBV18 with TRBJ1-1; 10 nucleotides line up with TRBD1. The sequence was collected from a man younger than 35 with type 1 diabetes. CDR3 sequence: CASSSDRGQGAFF. The CDR3 DNA reads TGTGCCAGCTCATCTGACAGGGGGCAGGGAGCTTTCTTT.